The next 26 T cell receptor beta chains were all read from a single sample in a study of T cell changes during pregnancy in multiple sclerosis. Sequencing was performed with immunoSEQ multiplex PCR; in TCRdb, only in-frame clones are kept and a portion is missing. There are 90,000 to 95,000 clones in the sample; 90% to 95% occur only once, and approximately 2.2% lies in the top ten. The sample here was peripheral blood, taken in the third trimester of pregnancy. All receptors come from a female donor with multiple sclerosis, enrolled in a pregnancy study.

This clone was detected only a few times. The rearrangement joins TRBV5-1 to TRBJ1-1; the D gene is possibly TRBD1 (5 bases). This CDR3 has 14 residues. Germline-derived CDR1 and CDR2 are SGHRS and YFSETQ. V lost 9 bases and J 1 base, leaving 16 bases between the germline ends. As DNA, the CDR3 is TGCGCCACCTCGCAGGGTTACGGGAACACTGAAGCTTTCTTT. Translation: CATSQGYGNTEAFF.

CDR3 DNA: TGTGCCAGCAGCTTAGTGGCGGGAGTAGTCGGGGAGCTGTTTTTT. Its protein is CASSLVAGVVGELFF. The chain is built from TRBV11-2 and TRBJ2-2; 7 nucleotides line up with TRBD2. Per the germline V gene, CDR1 is SGHAT and CDR2 is FQNNGV. The CDR3 totals 15 residues. The junction had 6 bases not matched to a gene; V was cut back by 1 base and J by 7 bases.

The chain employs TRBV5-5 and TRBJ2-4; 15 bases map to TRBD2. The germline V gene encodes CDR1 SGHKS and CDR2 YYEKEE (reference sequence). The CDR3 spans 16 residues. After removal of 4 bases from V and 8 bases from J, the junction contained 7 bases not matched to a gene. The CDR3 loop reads CASSLGLAGGLDIQYF. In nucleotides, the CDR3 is TGTGCCAGCAGCCTAGGACTAGCGGGAGGGCTGGACATTCAGTACTTC.

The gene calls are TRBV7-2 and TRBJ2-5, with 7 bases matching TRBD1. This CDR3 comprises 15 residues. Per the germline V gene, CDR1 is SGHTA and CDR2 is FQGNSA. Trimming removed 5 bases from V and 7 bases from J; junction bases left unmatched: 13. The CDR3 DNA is TGTGCCAGCAGCCCCACCCGACAGGGTCGGGGGACCCAGTACTTC. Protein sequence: CASSPTRQGRGTQYF.

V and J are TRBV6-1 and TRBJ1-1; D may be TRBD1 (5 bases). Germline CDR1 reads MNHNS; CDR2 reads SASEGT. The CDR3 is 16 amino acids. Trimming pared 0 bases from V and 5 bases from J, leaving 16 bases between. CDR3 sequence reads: CASSEAVQGRWTEAFF. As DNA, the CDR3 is TGTGCCAGCAGTGAAGCGGTCCAGGGTAGGTGGACTGAAGCTTTCTTT.

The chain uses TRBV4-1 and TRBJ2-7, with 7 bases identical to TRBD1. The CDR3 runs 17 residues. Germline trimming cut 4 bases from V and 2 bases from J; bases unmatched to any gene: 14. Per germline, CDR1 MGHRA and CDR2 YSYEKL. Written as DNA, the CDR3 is TGCGCCAGCAGCCGCCAACCAAGGGGGCCCAAGACCTACGAGCAGTACTTC. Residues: CASSRQPRGPKTYEQYF.

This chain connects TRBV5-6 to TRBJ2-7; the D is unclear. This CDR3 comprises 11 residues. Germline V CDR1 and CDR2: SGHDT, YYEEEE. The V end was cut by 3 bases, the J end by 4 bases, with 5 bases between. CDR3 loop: CASSSLYEQYF. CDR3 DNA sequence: TGTGCCAGCAGCTCTTTATACGAGCAGTACTTC.

The CDR3 reads CASSLRLAVDGELFF. The CDR3 region has the DNA TGTGCCAGCAGTTTACGGCTAGCGGTTGACGGGGAGCTGTTTTTT. The chain is built from TRBV27 and TRBJ2-2; 7 bases map to TRBD2. Germline V CDR1 and CDR2: MNHEY, SMNVEV (reference sequence). This CDR3 comprises 15 residues. V was pared by 2 bases and J by 7 bases, with 7 bases of the junction left unmatched.

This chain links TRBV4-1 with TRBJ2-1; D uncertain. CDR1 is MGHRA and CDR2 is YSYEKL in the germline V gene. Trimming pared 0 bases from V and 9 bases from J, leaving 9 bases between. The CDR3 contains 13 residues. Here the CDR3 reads CASSQEEIREQFF. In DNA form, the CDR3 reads TGCGCCAGCAGCCAAGAGGAGATACGTGAGCAGTTCTTC.

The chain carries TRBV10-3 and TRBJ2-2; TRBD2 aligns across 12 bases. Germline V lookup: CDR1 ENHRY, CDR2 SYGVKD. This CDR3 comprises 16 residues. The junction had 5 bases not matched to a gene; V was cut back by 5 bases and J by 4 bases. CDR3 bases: TGTGCCATCAGTACGACTAGCGGGAGTCTCACCGGGGAGCTGTTTTTT. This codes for CAISTTSGSLTGELFF.

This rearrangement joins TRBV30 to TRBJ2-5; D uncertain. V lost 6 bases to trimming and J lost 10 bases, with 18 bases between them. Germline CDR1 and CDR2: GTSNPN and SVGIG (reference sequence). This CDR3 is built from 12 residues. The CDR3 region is CACTTGGDIQYF. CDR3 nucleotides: TGTGCCTGCACGACTGGCGGCGATATCCAGTACTTC.

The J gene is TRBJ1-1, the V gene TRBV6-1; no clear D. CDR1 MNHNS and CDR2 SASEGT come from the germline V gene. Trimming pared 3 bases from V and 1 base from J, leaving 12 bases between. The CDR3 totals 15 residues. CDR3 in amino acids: CASSDLQVENTEAFF. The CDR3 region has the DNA TGTGCCAGCAGTGATCTTCAGGTCGAGAACACTGAAGCTTTCTTT.

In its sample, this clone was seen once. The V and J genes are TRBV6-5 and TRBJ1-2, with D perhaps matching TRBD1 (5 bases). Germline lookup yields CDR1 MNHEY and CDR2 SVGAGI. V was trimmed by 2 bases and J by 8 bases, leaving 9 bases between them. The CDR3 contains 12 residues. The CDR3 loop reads CASSYQPGGYTF. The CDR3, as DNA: TGTGCCAGCAGTTACCAACCAGGGGGCTACACCTTC.

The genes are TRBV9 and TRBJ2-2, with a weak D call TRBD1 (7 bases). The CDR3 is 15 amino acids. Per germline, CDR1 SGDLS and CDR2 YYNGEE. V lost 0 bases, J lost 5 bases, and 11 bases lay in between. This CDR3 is CASSVVAGGTGELFF. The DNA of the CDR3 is TGTGCCAGCAGCGTAGTGGCAGGGGGGACCGGGGAGCTGTTTTTT.

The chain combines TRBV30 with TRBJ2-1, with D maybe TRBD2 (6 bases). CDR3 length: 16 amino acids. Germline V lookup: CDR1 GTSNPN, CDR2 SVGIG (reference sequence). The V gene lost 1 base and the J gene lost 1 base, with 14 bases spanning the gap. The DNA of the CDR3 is TGTGCCTGGAGTGGCCGAACCGGGGGATCCTACAATGAGCAGTTCTTC. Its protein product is CAWSGRTGGSYNEQFF.

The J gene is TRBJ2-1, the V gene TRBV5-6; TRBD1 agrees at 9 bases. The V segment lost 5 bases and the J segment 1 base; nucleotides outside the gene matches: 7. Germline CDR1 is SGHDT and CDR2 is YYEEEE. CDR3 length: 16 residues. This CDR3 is CASRERGTGSYNEQFF. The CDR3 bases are TGTGCCAGCAGGGAGAGGGGGACAGGGTCCTACAATGAGCAGTTCTTC.

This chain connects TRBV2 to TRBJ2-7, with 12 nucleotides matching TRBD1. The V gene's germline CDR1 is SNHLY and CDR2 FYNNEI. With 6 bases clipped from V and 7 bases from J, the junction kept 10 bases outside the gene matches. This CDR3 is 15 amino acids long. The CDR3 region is CASRASGTGGEEQYF. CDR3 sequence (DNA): TGTGCCAGCAGAGCCTCCGGGACAGGGGGCGAAGAGCAGTACTTC.

DNA of the CDR3: TGTGCCAGCACCAAAGCGGGAGGGCCCGGTGAGCAGTTCTTC. Translation: CASTKAGGPGEQFF. The chain joins TRBV6-5 to TRBJ2-1; 10 bases are a match to TRBD2. The CDR3 loop spans 14 amino acids. Trimming at V came to 7 bases and at J to 9 bases, leaving 9 bases not matched to a gene. Germline values: CDR1 MNHEY, CDR2 SVGAGI.

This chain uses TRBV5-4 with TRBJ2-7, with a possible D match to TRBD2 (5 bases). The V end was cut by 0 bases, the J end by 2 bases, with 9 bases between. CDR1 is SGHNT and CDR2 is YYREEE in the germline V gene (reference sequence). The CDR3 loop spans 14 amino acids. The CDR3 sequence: CASSLAGTPYEQYF. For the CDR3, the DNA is TGTGCCAGCAGCTTGGCGGGAACGCCCTACGAGCAGTACTTC. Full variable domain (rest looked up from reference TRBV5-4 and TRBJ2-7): ETGVTQSPTHLIKTRGQQVTLRCSSQSGHNTVSWYQQALGQGPQFIFQYYREEENGRGNFPPRFSGLQFPNYSSELNVNALELDDSALYLCASSLAGTPYEQYFGPGTRLTVT.

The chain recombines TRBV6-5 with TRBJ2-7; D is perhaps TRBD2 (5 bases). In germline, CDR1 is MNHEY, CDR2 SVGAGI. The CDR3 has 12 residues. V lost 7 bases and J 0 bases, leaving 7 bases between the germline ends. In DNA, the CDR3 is TGTGCCAGCAAGCGGAGCTCCTACGAGCAGTACTTC. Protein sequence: CASKRSSYEQYF.

The CDR3 sequence: CASSRTSGRVRDEQFF. In DNA form, the CDR3 reads TGTGCCAGCAGCAGGACTAGCGGGAGGGTCCGCGATGAGCAGTTCTTC. J is TRBJ2-1 and V is TRBV5-6; 15 nucleotides line up with TRBD2. The CDR3 consists of 16 residues. CDR1 SGHDT and CDR2 YYEEEE come from the germline V gene. V shed 4 bases and J 8 bases; nucleotides not matched to a gene: 7.

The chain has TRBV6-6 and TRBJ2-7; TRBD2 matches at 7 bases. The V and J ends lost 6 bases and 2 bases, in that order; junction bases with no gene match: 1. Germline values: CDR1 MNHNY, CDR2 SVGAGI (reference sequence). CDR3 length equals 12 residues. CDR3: CASRSGAYEQYF. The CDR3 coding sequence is TGTGCCAGCAGGAGCGGGGCCTACGAGCAGTACTTC.

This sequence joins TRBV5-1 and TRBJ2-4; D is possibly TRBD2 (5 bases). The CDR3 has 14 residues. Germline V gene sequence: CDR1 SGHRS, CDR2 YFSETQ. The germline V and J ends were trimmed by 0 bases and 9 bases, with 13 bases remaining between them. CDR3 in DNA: TGCGCCAGCAGCTTGGGAGGAGGAATTCCCATTCAGTACTTC. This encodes CASSLGGGIPIQYF.

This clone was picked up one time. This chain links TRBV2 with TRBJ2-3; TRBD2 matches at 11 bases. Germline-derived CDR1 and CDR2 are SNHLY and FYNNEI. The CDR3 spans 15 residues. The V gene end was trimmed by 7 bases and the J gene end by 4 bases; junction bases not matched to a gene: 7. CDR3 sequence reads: CASITSGSYADTQYF. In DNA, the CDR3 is TGTGCCAGCATAACTAGCGGGAGTTACGCAGATACGCAGTATTTT.

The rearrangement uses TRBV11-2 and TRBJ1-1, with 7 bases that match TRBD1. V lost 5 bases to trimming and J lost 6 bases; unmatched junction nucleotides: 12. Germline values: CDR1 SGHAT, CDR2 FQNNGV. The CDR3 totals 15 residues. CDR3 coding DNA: TGTGCCAGCAGCACACGGGAAAGGGGACAGCCTGAAGCTTTCTTT. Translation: CASSTRERGQPEAFF.

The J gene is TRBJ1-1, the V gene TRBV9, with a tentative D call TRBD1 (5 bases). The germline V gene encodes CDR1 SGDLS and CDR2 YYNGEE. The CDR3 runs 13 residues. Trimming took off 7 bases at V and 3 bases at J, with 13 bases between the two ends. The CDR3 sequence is CASSQGPDTEAFF. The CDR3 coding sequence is TGTGCCAGCTCCCAGGGCCCGGACACTGAAGCTTTCTTT.